This TCR beta chain was recorded in a study of blood T cell repertoires in COVID-19. Profiling relied on immunoSEQ multiplex PCR, and the TCRdb table lists in-frame clones only, not all of them. The sample has approximately 240,000 clones; about 93% are singletons. The CDR3 contains 16 residues. Germline V lookup: CDR1 SGHDT, CDR2 YYEEEE. V was pared by 0 bases and J by 9 bases, with 19 bases between. This TCR was sampled from a young woman who had recovered from COVID-19. Sample: PBMCs or T cells enriched from blood (not recorded which). The chain has TRBV5-6 and TRBJ2-1; D is perhaps TRBD1 (6 bases). The chain's CDR3 is CASSLGGGPQGFEQFF. In DNA form, the CDR3 reads TGTGCCAGCAGCTTGGGTGGGGGCCCCCAAGGGTTTGAGCAGTTCTTC.